This T cell receptor (beta chain) stems from a study of cytomegalovirus exposure and HLA in healthy donors. The overall study: Among 150 million to 200 million T cells, an earlier analysis found roughly 120 million unique TCR beta sequences. Study findings and constraints: Later examination showed HLA-associated TCR beta chains had greater clonal expansion than equally common others. The analysis excluded some indistinguishable V segments, including TRBV6-2 and TRBV6-3.

With 60 Vbeta and 13 Jbeta primers, the PCR was carried out. Sequencing used immunoSEQ multiplex PCR; TCRdb keeps in-frame clones, though not all of them. The top ten clones hold 1.8% of a sample with some 150,000 clones, around 80% of them seen once. The CDR3 sequence is 15 residues long. V lost 0 bases and J 0 bases, leaving 10 bases between the germline ends. CDR1 SGHRS and CDR2 YFSETQ come from the germline V gene. This clone was recorded only once. Its antigen is not identified. Sequencing was performed on PBMCs. This receptor was identified in a female donor in good health and CMV-seropositive. The rearrangement joins TRBV5-1 to TRBJ2-7; the D is unclear. DNA for the CDR3: TGCGCCAGCAGCTTGGTTTCGCGGTTCTCCTACGAGCAGTACTTC. It encodes CASSLVSRFSYEQYF.